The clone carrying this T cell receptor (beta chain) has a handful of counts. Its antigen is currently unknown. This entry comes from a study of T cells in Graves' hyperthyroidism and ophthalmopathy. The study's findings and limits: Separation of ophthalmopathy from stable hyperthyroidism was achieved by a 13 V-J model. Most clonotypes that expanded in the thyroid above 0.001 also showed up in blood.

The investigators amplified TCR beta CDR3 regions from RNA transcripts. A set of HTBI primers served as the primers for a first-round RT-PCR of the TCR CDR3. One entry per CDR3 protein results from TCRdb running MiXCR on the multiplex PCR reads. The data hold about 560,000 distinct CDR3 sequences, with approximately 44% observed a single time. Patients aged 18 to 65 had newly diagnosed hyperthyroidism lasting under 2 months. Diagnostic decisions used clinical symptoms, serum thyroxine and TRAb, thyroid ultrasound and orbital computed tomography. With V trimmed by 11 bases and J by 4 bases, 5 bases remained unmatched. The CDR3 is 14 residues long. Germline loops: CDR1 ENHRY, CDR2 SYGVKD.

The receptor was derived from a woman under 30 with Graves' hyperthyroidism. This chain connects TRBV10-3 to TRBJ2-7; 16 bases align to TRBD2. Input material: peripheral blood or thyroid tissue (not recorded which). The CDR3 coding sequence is TGTGCCGTAGGGACTAGCGGGAGGGGGTACGAGCAGTACTTC. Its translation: CAVGTSGRGYEQYF.